This T cell receptor beta chain was documented in a study of T cell responses to AZD1222 COVID-19 vaccine. Study-level information: Second doses were pooled across both intervals (about 4 or about 12 weeks).

Between the trimmed V and J ends, which lost 1 base and 4 bases, there was a span of 10 bases. Germline loops: CDR1 MDHEN, CDR2 SYDVKM. The CDR3 length is 14 residues. TCRdb's table, derived via immunoSEQ multiplex PCR, lists solely in-frame clones and lacks some. The sample includes approximately 140,000 clones, around 94% of them seen just once. Whole-study findings and limits: Reportedly, close to half of spike-specific TCRs are directed against unmutated variant regions. Females made up more of the donors, who were largely white British, and clonal diversity may have come out too low.

Remarks on this clone: Its specificity is not known.

The genes are TRBV28 and TRBJ1-2; D uncertain. The receptor's source is an adult in good health. Specimen: peripheral blood, collected on day 0 of AZD1222 vaccination. The CDR3 region has the DNA TGTGCCAGCAGTTTATTGGCAGGCACCTATGGCTACACCTTC. This codes for CASSLLAGTYGYTF.